This T cell receptor beta chain originates from a study of shared clonotypes between healthy human individuals. Study-level background: Donors had three CD4 naive, three CD4 memory, two CD8 naive and one CD8 memory plate apiece. Overall study findings and caveats: Non-shared clonotypes had lower generation probabilities than clonotypes shared by all four sorted-subset donors. With several donors compared, approximately 5% of naive CD4 clonotypes were shared.

Assay used: immunoSEQ multiplex PCR; TCRdb lists only in-frame clones, some missing. Of roughly 500,000 clones in the sample, 90% to 96% were seen once. Concerning this clone itself: Its antigen is not identified. This sample includes further DNA sequences coding for the same CDR3.

Each sample came from a Caucasian adult donor living in Nashville, Tennessee. The CDR3 is 13 amino acids. The germline V and J ends were trimmed by 3 bases and 7 bases, with 13 bases remaining between them. The germline V gene encodes CDR1 SGDLS and CDR2 YYNGEE. The chain has TRBV9 and TRBJ2-5; unclear D gene. This clonotype was sampled from a woman in her twenties or thirties in good health. Sequenced sample: naive CD4+ T cells sorted from blood. The subset denotes: CD45RA+ positively selected. The DNA of the CDR3 is TGTGCCAGCAGCGGACGGGCCTCTAGGACCCAGTACTTC. Its translation is CASSGRASRTQYF.